This passage covers 22 T cell receptor beta chains from one sample sequenced in a study of cytomegalovirus exposure and HLA in healthy donors. PCR primers comprised 60 Vbeta and 13 Jbeta primers. Method: immunoSEQ multiplex PCR; TCRdb's copy keeps in-frame clones and lacks some. The sample has 150,000 to 200,000 clones, around 75% seen once. The source material was PBMCs. These receptor sequences come from a man younger than 30 in good health and CMV-seropositive.

This clone was recorded once. The genes are TRBV19 and TRBJ1-2, with TRBD1 as a possible D gene (5 bases). This CDR3 is 14 amino acids long. Germline V gene lookup returns CDR1 LNHDA and CDR2 SQIVND (reference sequence). The V end lost 6 bases, the J end lost 3 bases, and 14 bases lay between the germline ends. The CDR3 sequence: CASRTQGSDYGYTF. CDR3 nucleotides: TGTGCCAGTAGGACCCAGGGCAGTGACTATGGCTACACCTTC. The whole variable domain, filled in from reference TRBV19 and TRBJ1-2, reads DGGITQSPKYLFRKEGQNVTLSCEQNLNHDAMYWYRQDPGQGLRLIYYSQIVNDFQKGDIAEGYSVSREKKESFPLTVTSAQKNPTAFYLCASRTQGSDYGYTFGSGTRLTVV.

This clone was recorded a few times. The V call is TRBV5-4, the J call TRBJ2-4; 9 nucleotides match TRBD2. V lost 4 bases, J lost 8 bases, and 10 bases stayed unmatched. The germline V gene has CDR1 SGHNT and CDR2 YYREEE (reference sequence). This CDR3 is built from 15 residues. CDR3 region: CASSRKTSGSYIQYF. CDR3 nucleotides: TGTGCCAGCAGCCGGAAGACTAGCGGCTCGTACATTCAGTACTTC.

The gene calls are TRBV28 and TRBJ2-2; D may be TRBD2 (6 bases). This CDR3 contains 12 residues. From germline, CDR1 is MDHEN and CDR2 SYDVKM. Trimming stripped 3 bases from V and 10 bases from J, with 9 bases between. The CDR3 nucleotides are TGTGCCAGCAGTTTCGGGCGGGAGGAGCTGTTTTTT. Translating gives CASSFGREELFF.

CDR3 nucleotides: TGTGCCAGCAGTCCGACAGGGCCTCGGGCCAACGTCCTGACTTTC. Protein: CASSPTGPRANVLTF. This rearrangement joins TRBV2 to TRBJ2-6; 7 nucleotides match TRBD1. The CDR3 sequence is 15 residues long. Germline CDR1 SNHLY, CDR2 FYNNEI. V shed 5 bases, J shed 5 bases, and the junction held 6 bases outside the gene matches.

The chain links TRBV5-6 to TRBJ1-2, with D possibly matching TRBD1 (6 bases). V shed 4 bases and J shed 5 bases, with 15 bases lying between them. CDR3 length: 14 residues. The germline gives CDR1 SGHDT, CDR2 YYEEEE. The CDR3 sequence is CASSPTWQGYGYTF. The CDR3 region has the DNA TGTGCCAGCAGCCCTACGTGGCAGGGGTATGGCTACACCTTC.

The CDR3 here is CASSPPGQGHYEQYV. CDR3 DNA sequence: TGTGCCAGCAGCCCGCCGGGACAGGGACACTACGAGCAGTACGTC. The chain couples TRBV28 to TRBJ2-7; 9 nucleotides match TRBD1. Trimming cost V 6 bases and J 3 bases; bases outside gene matches: 9. The CDR3 has 15 residues. Germline CDR1 and CDR2: MDHEN and SYDVKM.

This clone occurred a few times. V gene TRBV4-2 combines with J gene TRBJ1-2; D is ambiguous. The CDR3 runs 16 residues. Germline values: CDR1 LGHNA, CDR2 YNFKEQ. Trimming took off 0 bases at V and 0 bases at J, with 11 bases between the two ends. In nucleotides, the CDR3 is TGTGCCAGCAGCCAAGATCCTGCAGATACTAACTATGGCTACACCTTC. Amino acids: CASSQDPADTNYGYTF.

The genes are TRBV5-1 and TRBJ2-3; TRBD1 is a possible D gene (5 bases). The ends were cut back, 0 bases at V and 1 base at J, with 9 bases in the middle. Germline CDR1 is SGHRS and CDR2 is YFSETQ. The CDR3 has 15 residues. CDR3 amino acids: CASSLVRQRTDTQYF. The CDR3 DNA is TGCGCCAGCAGCTTGGTTAGACAGCGCACAGATACGCAGTATTTT. The complete variable domain, with remaining parts taken from reference TRBV5-1 and TRBJ2-3, reads KAGVTQTPRYLIKTRGQQVTLSCSPISGHRSVSWYQQTPGQGLQFLFEYFSETQRNKGNFPGRFSGRQFSNSRSEMNVSTLELGDSALYLCASSLVRQRTDTQYFGPGTRLTVL.

The chain couples TRBV19 to TRBJ1-2; TRBD1 matches at 7 bases. There are 13 residues in the CDR3. CDR1 is LNHDA, CDR2 SQIVND, per germline (reference sequence). Losses at the gene ends were 9 bases for V and 4 bases for J; bases not matched to a gene: 8. In DNA, the CDR3 is TGTGCCAGCACCGACAGGGCCTCCTATGGCTACACCTTC. This gives the protein CASTDRASYGYTF.

The chain is built from TRBV9 and TRBJ2-6, with D possibly matching TRBD1 (9 bases). V was clipped by 3 bases and J by 2 bases, with 18 bases between them. Germline V gene sequence: CDR1 SGDLS, CDR2 YYNGEE. The CDR3 totals 18 residues. CDR3 residues: CASSASGGDRAGANVLTF. As DNA, the CDR3 is TGTGCCAGCAGCGCCTCGGGAGGGGACAGGGCTGGGGCCAACGTCCTGACTTTC.

The rearrangement links TRBV5-6 to TRBJ2-5; a possible D gene is TRBD2 (5 bases). Germline CDR1 reads SGHDT; CDR2 reads YYEEEE. The germline V and J ends were trimmed by 3 bases and 5 bases, with 8 bases remaining between them. CDR3 length: 12 amino acids. The chain's CDR3 is CASSWRGETQYF. CDR3 DNA: TGTGCCAGCAGCTGGAGAGGGGAGACCCAGTACTTC.

The chain has TRBV6-4 and TRBJ2-2; D is possibly TRBD1 (5 bases). From germline, CDR1 is MRHNA and CDR2 SNTAGT. V lost 4 bases and J 0 bases, leaving 6 bases between the germline ends. The CDR3 consists of 14 residues. The CDR3: CASSGTPNTGELFF. The CDR3 DNA follows: TGTGCCAGCAGTGGGACACCGAACACCGGGGAGCTGTTTTTT.

The rearrangement uses TRBV6-1 and TRBJ2-7; D perhaps matches TRBD1 (6 bases). The CDR3 has 14 amino acids. Germline V gives CDR1 MNHNS, CDR2 SASEGT. The V end was cut by 3 bases, the J end by 2 bases, with 11 bases between. Here the CDR3 DNA reads TGTGCCAGCAGTGAGGGGGCTTCTACCTACGAGCAGTACGTC. Translation gives CASSEGASTYEQYV.

V and J are TRBV19 and TRBJ1-4; 7 bases match TRBD1. In germline, CDR1 is LNHDA, CDR2 SQIVND (reference sequence). The CDR3 is 15 amino acids. Germline trimming cut 5 bases from V and 8 bases from J; bases unmatched to any gene: 11. The chain's CDR3 is CASSPPRTGSEKLFF. CDR3 nucleotides: TGTGCCAGTAGTCCTCCGAGGACAGGTAGCGAAAAACTGTTTTTT.

V and J are TRBV7-8 and TRBJ1-1; D may be TRBD1 (5 bases). With 2 bases removed from V and 1 base from J, the gap between germline ends came to 14 bases. Germline V gene data show CDR1 as SGHVS and CDR2 as FQNEAQ. The CDR3 is made up of 16 amino acids. DNA of the CDR3: TGTGCCAGCAGCTTAATCGGGGGGAAGTCGAACACTGAAGCTTTCTTT. The encoded protein is CASSLIGGKSNTEAFF. Full variable domain (remainder filled in from reference TRBV7-8 and TRBJ1-1): GAGVSQSPRYKVAKRGQDVALRCDPISGHVSLFWYQQALGQGPEFLTYFQNEAQLDKSGLPSDRFFAERPEGSVSTLKIQRTQQEDSAVYLCASSLIGGKSNTEAFFGQGTRLTVV.

The chain links TRBV15 to TRBJ2-7, with 9 bases identical to TRBD1. The CDR3 loop spans 13 amino acids. CDR1 is LNHNV, CDR2 YYDKDF, per germline (reference sequence). V shed 4 bases and J 3 bases; nucleotides not matched to a gene: 1. The CDR3 nucleotides are TGTGCCACCAGCATGGACAGGGGCTACGAGCAGTACGTC. Protein sequence: CATSMDRGYEQYV.

Here the CDR3 reads CASSPGGGNTIYF. In nucleotides, the CDR3 is TGTGCCAGCAGCCCCGGCGGGGGAAACACCATATATTTT. The chain carries TRBV11-3 and TRBJ1-3; D is unclear. Trimming removed 5 bases from V and 4 bases from J, with 9 bases in between. The CDR3 contains 13 residues. Germline V gene lookup returns CDR1 SGHNT and CDR2 YENEEA.

This chain joins TRBV5-1 and TRBJ1-5; no clear D. V was cut by 3 bases and J by 4 bases, with 8 bases left in between. This CDR3 is built from 13 residues. In germline, CDR1 is SGHRS, CDR2 YFSETQ. The CDR3 sequence: CASSYDWNQPQHF. The CDR3 DNA sequence: TGCGCCAGCAGCTACGACTGGAATCAGCCCCAGCATTTT.

Only one count was recorded for this clone. The chain is built from TRBV7-8 and TRBJ2-2; 9 bases line up with TRBD1. CDR3 length: 17 residues. With 3 bases clipped from V and 2 bases from J, the junction kept 7 bases outside the gene matches. Germline V CDR1 and CDR2: SGHVS, FQNEAQ. Here the CDR3 DNA reads TGTGCCAGCAGCTTCCTGGACAGGGGTCCAAACACCGGGGAGCTGTTTTTT. Translated: CASSFLDRGPNTGELFF.

The table lists this clone with a count of one. The chain carries TRBV30 and TRBJ1-4; 8 bases match TRBD1. CDR3 length: 14 residues. Per the germline V gene, CDR1 is GTSNPN and CDR2 is SVGIG (reference sequence). V dropped 3 bases and J dropped 11; count of bases not matched to a gene: 11. CDR3 sequence reads: CAWSPAGGARKLFF. The DNA for the CDR3 is TGTGCCTGGAGCCCCGCAGGGGGCGCGAGGAAACTGTTTTTT.

This chain joins TRBV5-1 and TRBJ1-1; unclear D gene. The V end lost 0 bases, the J end lost 1 base, and 13 bases lay between the germline ends. Germline V lookup: CDR1 SGHRS, CDR2 YFSETQ. The CDR3 runs to 16 residues. CDR3 region: CASSLEGAGGNTEAFF. The CDR3 bases are TGCGCCAGCAGCTTGGAAGGTGCAGGAGGGAACACTGAAGCTTTCTTT. Together with reference TRBV5-1 and TRBJ1-1, the CDR3 gives the full variable domain: KAGVTQTPRYLIKTRGQQVTLSCSPISGHRSVSWYQQTPGQGLQFLFEYFSETQRNKGNFPGRFSGRQFSNSRSEMNVSTLELGDSALYLCASSLEGAGGNTEAFFGQGTRLTVV.

This clone was counted between two and nine times. This chain joins TRBV19 and TRBJ1-2, with D possibly matching TRBD1 (5 bases). Germline-derived CDR1 and CDR2 are LNHDA and SQIVND (reference sequence). The CDR3 loop spans 15 amino acids. Trimming shortened V by 2 bases and J by 8 bases, and 18 bases separated the two germline ends. CDR3 sequence (DNA): TGTGCCAGTAGTATAATAGGGGCTCAGGTAGGAGGCTACACCTTC. Residues: CASSIIGAQVGGYTF.